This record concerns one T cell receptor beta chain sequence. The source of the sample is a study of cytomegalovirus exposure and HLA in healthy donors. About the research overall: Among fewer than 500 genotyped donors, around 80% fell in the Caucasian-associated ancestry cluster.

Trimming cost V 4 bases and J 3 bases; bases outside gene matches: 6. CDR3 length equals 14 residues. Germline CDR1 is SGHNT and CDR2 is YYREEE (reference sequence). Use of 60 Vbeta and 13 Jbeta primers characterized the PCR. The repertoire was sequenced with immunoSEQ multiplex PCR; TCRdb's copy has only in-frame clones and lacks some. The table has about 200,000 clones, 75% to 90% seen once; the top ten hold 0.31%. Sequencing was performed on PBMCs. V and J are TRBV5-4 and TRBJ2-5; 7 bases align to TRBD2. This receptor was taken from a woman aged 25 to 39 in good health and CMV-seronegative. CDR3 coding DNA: TGTGCCAGCAGCGAAACGGGGGGAAAAGAGACCCAGTACTTC. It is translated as CASSETGGKETQYF. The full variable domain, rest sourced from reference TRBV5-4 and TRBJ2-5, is ETGVTQSPTHLIKTRGQQVTLRCSSQSGHNTVSWYQQALGQGPQFIFQYYREEENGRGNFPPRFSGLQFPNYSSELNVNALELDDSALYLCASSETGGKETQYFGPGTRLLVL.